The rows below give T cell receptor beta chains drawn from one sample of a study of vaccination and CD4 T cells after COVID-19. These receptors' targets are unknown. TCRdb recomputed calls from the PCR reads with MiXCR, one row per CDR3 protein. The data show 3,000 to 3,500 distinct CDR3 sequences, 24% seen once. The sample in question was CD4+ T cells from blood, cultured in vitro, obtained after SARS-CoV-2 vaccination. The origin of the receptors is a human donor who had recovered from COVID-19. Each CDR3 is given with its conserved first and last residue. D genes are given only for firm matches. Size tells how often a clone was seen (once, few, many) or the class of an expanded clone, and some rows leave it out.

clone size	V gene	J gene	D gene	CDR3 DNA	CDR3 protein
NA	TRBV27	TRBJ2-3	NA	TGTGCCAGCAGTTCCAACCGACAGGGAGGTAGGGCCACAGATACGCAGTATTTT	CASSSNRQGGRATDTQYF
few	TRBV28	TRBJ2-7	NA	TGTGCCAGCACCCGGGACCGTCGCTCCTACGAGCAGTACTTC	CASTRDRRSYEQYF
NA	TRBV20-1	TRBJ2-3	TRBD2	TGCAGTGCTAGTTCCTGGGGACTAGCCCTCACAGATACGCAGTATTTT	CSASSWGLALTDTQYF
NA	TRBV30	TRBJ1-1	NA	TGTGCCTGGAGCGCCGCCGCAGCCACTGAAGCTTTCTTT	CAWSAAAATEAFF
few	TRBV6-5	TRBJ2-3	TRBD1	TGTGCCAGCAGTTACTCTCCGACAGGGGCAGATACGCAGTATTTT	CASSYSPTGADTQYF
medium-sized	TRBV19	TRBJ1-1	NA	TGTGCCAGTAGTACACAGGTGAACACTGAAGCTTTCTTT	CASSTQVNTEAFF
NA	TRBV9	TRBJ1-1	NA	TGTGCCAGCAGCGTAGTTTCTGCTTCTGAAGCTTTCTTT	CASSVVSASEAFF
few	TRBV20-1	TRBJ2-2	TRBD2	TGCAGTGCTCGTCTAGCGGGGGGCACCGGGGAGCTGTTTTTT	CSARLAGGTGELFF
NA	TRBV19	TRBJ1-4	NA	TGTGCCAGTAGTATCCTTCCGGGACATGGAGGGGAAAAACTGTTTTTT	CASSILPGHGGEKLFF
NA	TRBV20-1	TRBJ2-2	NA	TGCAGTGCTAGACCTGGACTCCTCACCGGGGAGCTGTTTTTT	CSARPGLLTGELFF
NA	TRBV7-3	TRBJ1-2	NA	TGTGCCAGCACTTTGGTAGAAGCCCATAACTATGGCTACACCTTC	CASTLVEAHNYGYTF
NA	TRBV21-1	TRBJ2-7	NA	TGTGCCAGAACACGTTCCTACGAGCAGTACTTC	CARTRSYEQYF
NA	TRBV5-4	TRBJ2-1	NA	TGTGCCAGCAGCGATCCAGGGGACCCCTACAATGAGCAGTTCTTC	CASSDPGDPYNEQFF
NA	TRBV7-9	TRBJ1-2	NA	TGTGCCAGCACTCCCTTATTGGGGGGCGTGGGCTATGGCTACACCTTC	CASTPLLGGVGYGYTF
NA	TRBV18	TRBJ1-6	NA	TGTGCCAGCTCACCGGATCCGAATTCACCCCTCCACTTT	CASSPDPNSPLHF
medium-sized	TRBV20-1	TRBJ2-7	NA	TGCAGTGCTAGGGGTGAAGCTTACGAGCAGTACTTC	CSARGEAYEQYF
few	TRBV4-2	TRBJ2-1	TRBD2	TGTGCCAGCAGCCAAGGGGCTAGCGGGGGCAGGTACAATGAGCAGTTCTTC	CASSQGASGGRYNEQFF
medium-sized	TRBV19	TRBJ2-7	TRBD1	TGTGCCAGTAGTAGACAGGGTACCCTAATCGAGCAGTACTTC	CASSRQGTLIEQYF
NA	TRBV24-1	TRBJ1-2	TRBD1	TGTGCCACCAGTGATAAGGGACAGGGTACTAACTATGGCTACACCTTC	CATSDKGQGTNYGYTF
few	TRBV10-3	TRBJ2-7	NA	TGTGCCATCAGTGTGGCGGAATCGGGCGAGCAGTACTTC	CAISVAESGEQYF
NA	TRBV6-1	TRBJ1-2	TRBD1	TGTGCCAGCTCTACAGGGGGCGCAGGCTATGGCTACACCTTC	CASSTGGAGYGYTF
many	TRBV7-2	TRBJ1-1	NA	TGTGCCAGCAGCTACGACAGGAACACTGAAGCTTTCTTT	CASSYDRNTEAFF
few	TRBV11-3	TRBJ2-7	NA	TGTGCCAGCAGCTTATCGGAGTACGAGCAGTACTTC	CASSLSEYEQYF
NA	TRBV11-2	TRBJ2-7	TRBD1	TGTGCCAGCAGCTTAACAGGGGGCACCTACGAGCAGTACTTC	CASSLTGGTYEQYF
NA	TRBV6-5	TRBJ1-2	NA	TGTGCCAGCAGTTATGCGAACTATGGCTACACCTTC	CASSYANYGYTF
NA	TRBV6-1	TRBJ1-2	TRBD1	TGTGCCAGCAGTGAAGCGCTCGCGGACAGGGGGCGCGTTGGCTACACCTTC	CASSEALADRGRVGYTF
NA	TRBV6-1	TRBJ1-5	NA	TGTGCCAGCAGCTCCGACTTCAATCAGCCCCAGCATTTT	CASSSDFNQPQHF
NA	TRBV6-4	TRBJ2-2	NA	TGTGCCAGCAGTGGGTTATGGACCGGGGAGCTGTTTTTT	CASSGLWTGELFF
few	TRBV20-1	TRBJ1-1	NA	TGCAGTGCTAGAGACCCGGGGGGGGGGCGCGACGCTTTCTTT	CSARDPGGGRDAFF
NA	TRBV7-2	TRBJ1-1	TRBD1	TGTGCCAGCAGGTCACAGGGGGGGCCGAACACTGAAGCTTTCTTT	CASRSQGGPNTEAFF
few	TRBV7-6	TRBJ1-3	TRBD1	TGTGCCAGCAGCTTAGGACAGGGAAGAGGAAACACCATATATTTT	CASSLGQGRGNTIYF
few	TRBV7-8	TRBJ2-7	TRBD2	TGTGCCAGCAGCTCCACGGGACTAGCGGGGGGTTGGTCGACTACGGGCGAGCAGTACTTC	CASSSTGLAGGWSTTGEQYF
once	TRBV23-1	TRBJ1-2	NA	TGCGCCAGCACTCCCAATACCTATGGCTACACCTTC	CASTPNTYGYTF
few	TRBV7-2	TRBJ1-5	NA	TGTGCCAGCAGCAGGGGGGGGGGCAATCAGCCCCAGCATTTT	CASSRGGGNQPQHF
few	TRBV6-7	TRBJ2-4	TRBD1	TGTGCCAGCAGTTACAGACGGGACAGGTCAAACATTCAGTACTTC	CASSYRRDRSNIQYF
NA	TRBV12-3/TRBV12-4	TRBJ1-6	NA	TGTGCCAGCAGCTCGGGGGCAGCGGGGGGTTCACCCCTCCACTTT	CASSSGAAGGSPLHF
medium-sized	TRBV7-8	TRBJ1-2	NA	TGTGCCAGCAGCGGTCCATTCGGGACGAACTATGGCTACACCTTC	CASSGPFGTNYGYTF
NA	TRBV6-2/TRBV6-3	TRBJ2-1	NA	TGTGCCAGCATCCAGGGGCGGCCCACGAGAACCTACAATGAGCAGTTCTTC	CASIQGRPTRTYNEQFF
medium-sized	TRBV7-2	TRBJ1-1	NA	TGTGCCAGCAGCTTAGCAGGGGGGGCGTACACTGAAGCTTTCTTT	CASSLAGGAYTEAFF
NA	TRBV5-1	TRBJ1-5	NA	TGCGCCAGCACCGGCCGGGGGGGCAATCAGCCCCAGCATTTT	CASTGRGGNQPQHF
few	TRBV20-1	TRBJ2-1	TRBD2	TGCAGTGCCCAGAGCGGGGGGGCGACCAATGAGCAGTTCTTC	CSAQSGGATNEQFF
medium-sized	TRBV6-5	TRBJ1-6	NA	TGTGCCAGCAGTTACCTAACTAATTCACCCCTCCACTTT	CASSYLTNSPLHF